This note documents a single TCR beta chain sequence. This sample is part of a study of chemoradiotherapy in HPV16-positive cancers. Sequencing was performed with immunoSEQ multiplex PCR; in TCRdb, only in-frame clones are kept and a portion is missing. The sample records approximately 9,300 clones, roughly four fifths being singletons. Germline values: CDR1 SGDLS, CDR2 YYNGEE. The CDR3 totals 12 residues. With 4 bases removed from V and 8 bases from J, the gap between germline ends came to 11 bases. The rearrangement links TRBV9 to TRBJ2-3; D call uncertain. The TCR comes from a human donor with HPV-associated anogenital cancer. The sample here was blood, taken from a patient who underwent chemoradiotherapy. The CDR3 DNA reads TGTGCCAGCAGCCTAGAGGCGGCTACGCAGTATTTT. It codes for CASSLEAATQYF.